One TCR beta chain is described in this entry. This sample is drawn from a study of T cell changes during pregnancy in multiple sclerosis. The CDR3 extends over 15 amino acids. CDR1 is SQVTM and CDR2 is ANQGSEA in the germline V gene. V lost 6 bases, J lost 3 bases, and 9 bases stayed unmatched. The data were produced by immunoSEQ multiplex PCR, yet TCRdb's version contains in-frame clones alone and is incomplete. The table shows around 50,000 clones, with approximately 91% occurring only once. The chain joins TRBV29-1 to TRBJ2-1, with 9 bases aligning to TRBD2. Sample: CD4+ T cells from peripheral blood mononuclear cells, taken after pregnancy. The TCR comes from a female donor in good health, enrolled as a control in a pregnancy study. In nucleotides, the CDR3 is TGCAGCGTCCGAGGGGCTAGCGGGGACTACAATGAGCAGTTCTTC. Translated, it gives CSVRGASGDYNEQFF.